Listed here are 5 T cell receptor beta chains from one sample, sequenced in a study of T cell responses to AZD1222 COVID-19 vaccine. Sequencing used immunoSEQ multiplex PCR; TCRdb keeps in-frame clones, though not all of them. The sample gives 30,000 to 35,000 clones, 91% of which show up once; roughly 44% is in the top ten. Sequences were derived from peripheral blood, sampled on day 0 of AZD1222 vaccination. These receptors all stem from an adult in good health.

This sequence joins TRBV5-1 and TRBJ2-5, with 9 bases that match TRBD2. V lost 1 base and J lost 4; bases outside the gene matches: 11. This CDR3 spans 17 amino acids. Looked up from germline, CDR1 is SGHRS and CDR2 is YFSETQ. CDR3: CASSLYGGGALGETQYF. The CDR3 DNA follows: TGCGCCAGCAGCTTGTATGGCGGGGGGGCCCTAGGAGAGACCCAGTACTTC.

The CDR3 sequence: CARSGNDREKLFF. The CDR3, as DNA: TGTGCCAGAAGCGGTAACGACCGGGAAAAACTGTTTTTT. J is TRBJ1-4 and V is TRBV7-5. TRBV7-5 constitutes a pseudogene. The CDR3 runs 13 residues.

This CDR3 is CASDLQGVRGYTF. In DNA form, the CDR3 reads TGTGCCAGCGATTTACAGGGGGTAAGAGGCTACACCTTC. The chain links TRBV2 to TRBJ1-2; TRBD1 agrees at 8 bases. Trimming at V came to 8 bases and at J to 8 bases, leaving 10 bases not matched to a gene. Germline CDR1 SNHLY, CDR2 FYNNEI. This CDR3 comprises 13 residues. The full variable domain, with the rest looked up from reference TRBV2 and TRBJ1-2, is EPEVTQTPSHQVTQMGQEVILRCVPISNHLYFYWYRQILGQKVEFLVSFYNNEISEKSEIFDDQFSVERPDGSNFTLKIRSTKLEDSAMYFCASDLQGVRGYTFGSGTRLTVV.

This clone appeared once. This chain's CDR3 is CASTRPGANVLTF. The CDR3 DNA reads TGTGCCAGCACTCGTCCTGGGGCCAACGTCCTGACTTTC. The chain recombines TRBV6-5 with TRBJ2-6, with D unclear. Germline CDR1 is MNHEY and CDR2 is SVGAGI. The CDR3 is 13 amino acids. Trimming cost V 7 bases and J 2 bases, with 6 bases left between them.

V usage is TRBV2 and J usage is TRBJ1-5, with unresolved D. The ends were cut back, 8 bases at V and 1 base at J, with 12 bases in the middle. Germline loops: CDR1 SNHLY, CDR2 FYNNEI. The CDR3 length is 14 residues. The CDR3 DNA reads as TGTGCCAGCCGGGCTTTACAAAGCAATCAGCCCCAGCATTTT. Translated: CASRALQSNQPQHF.